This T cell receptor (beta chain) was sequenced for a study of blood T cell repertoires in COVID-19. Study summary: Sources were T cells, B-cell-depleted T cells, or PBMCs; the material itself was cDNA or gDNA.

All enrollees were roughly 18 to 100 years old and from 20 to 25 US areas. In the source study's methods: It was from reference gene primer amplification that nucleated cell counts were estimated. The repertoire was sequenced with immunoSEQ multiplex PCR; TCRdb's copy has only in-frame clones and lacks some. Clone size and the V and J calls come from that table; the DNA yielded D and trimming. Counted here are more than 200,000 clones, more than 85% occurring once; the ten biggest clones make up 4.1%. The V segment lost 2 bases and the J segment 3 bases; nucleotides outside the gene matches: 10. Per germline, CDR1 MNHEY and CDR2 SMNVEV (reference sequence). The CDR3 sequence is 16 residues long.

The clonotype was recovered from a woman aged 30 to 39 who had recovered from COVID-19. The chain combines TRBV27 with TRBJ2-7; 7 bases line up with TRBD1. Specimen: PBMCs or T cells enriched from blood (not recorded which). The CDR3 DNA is TGTGCCAGCAGTTTAGGAGGCGGTCAGGGGGACTACGAGCAGTACTTC. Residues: CASSLGGGQGDYEQYF.